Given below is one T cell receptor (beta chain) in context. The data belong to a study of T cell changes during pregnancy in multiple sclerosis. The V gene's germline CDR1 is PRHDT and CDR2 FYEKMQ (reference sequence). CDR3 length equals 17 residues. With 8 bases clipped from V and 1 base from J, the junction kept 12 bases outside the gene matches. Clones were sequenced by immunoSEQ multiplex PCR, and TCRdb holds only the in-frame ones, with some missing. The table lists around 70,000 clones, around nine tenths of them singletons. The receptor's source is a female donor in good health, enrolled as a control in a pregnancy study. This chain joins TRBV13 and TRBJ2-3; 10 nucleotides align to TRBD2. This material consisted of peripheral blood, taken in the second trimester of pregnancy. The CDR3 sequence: CASGQSGGARGTDTQYF. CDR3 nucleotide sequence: TGTGCCAGCGGCCAAAGCGGGGGGGCGCGTGGCACAGATACGCAGTATTTT.